A selection of T cell receptor beta chains follows, all from one sample in a study of blood T cell repertoires in COVID-19. Some clones are missing from TCRdb's copy, which holds only in-frame ones; the method was immunoSEQ multiplex PCR. Of 250,000 to 300,000 clones in the sample, approximately 78% are singletons; the top ten hold 5%. The source material was PBMCs or T cells enriched from blood (not recorded which). These receptors were taken from a middle-aged man who had been exposed to COVID-19. Each CDR3 is given with its conserved first and last residue. D genes are given only for firm matches. Only part of the rows carry a size: once, few, many, or a class if the clone is expanded.

V gene,clone size,J gene,D gene,CDR3 DNA,CDR3 protein
TRBV14,.,TRBJ2-1,.,TGTGCCAGCAGCCAAGATGTGTGGGAGGTATGGAATGAGCAGTTCTTC,CASSQDVWEVWNEQFF
TRBV28,few,TRBJ1-5,TRBD1,TGTGCCAGCAGTCCCGGGACAGGGAGGCAGCCCCAGCATTTT,CASSPGTGRQPQHF
TRBV4-1,.,TRBJ2-2,.,TGCGCCAGCAGCCACCGGTCCCATACCGGGGAGCTGTTTTTT,CASSHRSHTGELFF
TRBV11-3,.,TRBJ2-3,TRBD2,TGTGCCAGCAGCTTCGGGACTAGCGGGATCAGCACAGATACGCAGTATTTT,CASSFGTSGISTDTQYF
TRBV12-5,.,TRBJ2-3,TRBD2,TGTGCTAGTGGTCCCAGCGGGAGGGCCTCTTTTACAGATACGCAGTATTTT,CASGPSGRASFTDTQYF
TRBV2,.,TRBJ1-3,.,TGTGCCAGCACGCTCGAGTGGGCCACCATATATTTT,CASTLEWATIYF
TRBV5-1,.,TRBJ1-1,TRBD1,TGCGCCAGCAGCTCAGGACAGGGATCAGGCACTGAAGCTTTCTTT,CASSSGQGSGTEAFF
TRBV6-1,.,TRBJ1-4,TRBD1,TGTGCCAGCAGTGACACAGGGGGCAGGGAAAAACTGTTTTTT,CASSDTGGREKLFF
TRBV11-3,.,TRBJ2-7,TRBD2,TGTGCCAGCAGCTTAGAGAGTAGCGGGGAGCAGTACTTC,CASSLESSGEQYF
TRBV19,.,TRBJ1-1,.,TGTGCCAGTCGCGACAGTTACACTGAAGCTTTCTTT,CASRDSYTEAFF
TRBV29-1,.,TRBJ2-3,.,TGCAGCGCCTCCAGGTCAGGAGATACGCAGTATTTT,CSASRSGDTQYF
TRBV12-5,.,TRBJ2-4,TRBD1,TGTGCTAGTGGTCCTGGGACAGGGGGGAACATTCAGTACTTC,CASGPGTGGNIQYF
TRBV7-9,few,TRBJ2-3,.,TGTGCCAGCAGCTTAGTGGGCGGGACCTCTACAGATACGCAGTATTTT,CASSLVGGTSTDTQYF
TRBV29-1,.,TRBJ1-2,.,TGCAGCGGTCGGGCAGGGGACTATGGCTACACCTTC,CSGRAGDYGYTF
TRBV12-3/TRBV12-4,.,TRBJ2-1,TRBD2,TGTGCCAGCAGTTCCGGGACTAGCCGGTTCTTC,CASSSGTSRFF
TRBV9,.,TRBJ1-1,.,TGTGCCAGCAGCGCCGCGGGCAGCCAGCTGAACACTGAAGCTTTCTTT,CASSAAGSQLNTEAFF
TRBV29-1,.,TRBJ1-2,.,TGCAGCGTTGGGGGCAGGGAAACGAATGGCTACACCTTC,CSVGGRETNGYTF
TRBV11-2,.,TRBJ2-7,.,TGTGCCAGCAGCTTAGGCCCTACAGGAGAGCAGTACTTC,CASSLGPTGEQYF
TRBV29-1,.,TRBJ2-7,TRBD1,TGCAGCGTTGTGGACAGGGACTCCTACGAGCAGTACTTC,CSVVDRDSYEQYF
TRBV25-1,.,TRBJ2-5,TRBD1,TGTGCCAGCAGCGAGGGGGACAGGGGTCGCGGAGAGACCCAGTACTTC,CASSEGDRGRGETQYF
TRBV7-7,.,TRBJ2-5,.,TGTGCTAGCAGCTTAATCTCCCAGGTACAAGAGACCCAGTACTTC,CASSLISQVQETQYF
TRBV7-8,few,TRBJ2-7,TRBD2,TGTGCCAGCAGCTTGCCTAGCGGGCAGTACGAGCAGTACTTC,CASSLPSGQYEQYF
TRBV19,.,TRBJ1-4,TRBD1,TGTGCCAGTTGGGGACAGGGGGATGAAAAACTGTTTTTT,CASWGQGDEKLFF
TRBV6-5,.,TRBJ2-7,.,TGTGCCACCAGGACAGTAGTCTCCTACGAGCAGTACTTC,CATRTVVSYEQYF
TRBV27,.,TRBJ2-2,.,TGTGCCAGCAGGCTCACCGACTACACCGGGGAACTGTTTTTT,CASRLTDYTGELFF
TRBV9,once,TRBJ1-3,.,TGTGCCAGCAGCGTTTACGGAGCTGGAAACACCATATATTTT,CASSVYGAGNTIYF
TRBV19,.,TRBJ1-5,.,TGTGCCAGTAGGGGGCTGAAGTATCAGCCCCAGCATTTT,CASRGLKYQPQHF
TRBV3-1/TRBV3-2,.,TRBJ2-7,TRBD2,TGTGCCAGCAGCCTTCACCCGGGGCGAACTAGCGGGCGGAACTACGAGCAGTACTTC,CASSLHPGRTSGRNYEQYF
TRBV25-1,.,TRBJ2-3,TRBD2,TGTGCCAGCAGTGTAAGCGGGATGAAAAATACGCAGTATTTT,CASSVSGMKNTQYF
TRBV30,.,TRBJ2-1,TRBD2,TGTGCCTGGAGCGGGGCGGGAGGGCCACGTGAGCAGTTCTTC,CAWSGAGGPREQFF
TRBV7-9,.,TRBJ1-4,.,TGTGCCAGCAGCTTAGCGGGGCCGCGACTCAAAGTGGGGGAAAAACTGTTTTTT,CASSLAGPRLKVGEKLFF
TRBV5-4,.,TRBJ2-2,TRBD2,TGTGCCAGCAGCCCGAGCGGGAGGATCACCGGGGAGCTGTTTTTT,CASSPSGRITGELFF
TRBV9,.,TRBJ2-3,TRBD2,TGTGCCAGCAGCGGGGGGACTAGCGGGAGGTCAAGCACAGATACGCAGTATTTT,CASSGGTSGRSSTDTQYF
TRBV4-1,few,TRBJ2-7,.,TGCGCCAGCAGCCAAGATCTCCCCCAGGGTATCTATTACGAGCAGTACTTC,CASSQDLPQGIYYEQYF
TRBV7-9,.,TRBJ2-1,.,TGTGCCAGCAGCTTATACGGGAGCCGGGATGATGAGCAGTTCTTC,CASSLYGSRDDEQFF
TRBV3-1/TRBV3-2,.,TRBJ1-6,.,TGTGCCAGCAGCCAAAACCTAGGAAATTCACCCCTCCACTTT,CASSQNLGNSPLHF
TRBV6-1,.,TRBJ1-1,.,TGTGCCAGCAGTGAATCATCAGGGAACCACTTTATGGAAGCTTTCTTT,CASSESSGNHFMEAFF